This TCR beta chain comes out of a study of blood T cell repertoires in COVID-19. Overall study context: Samples came from the United States, Italy and Spain, spanning acute and convalescent COVID-19. Sources were T cells, B-cell-depleted T cells, or PBMCs; the material itself was cDNA or gDNA.

Germline V gene lookup returns CDR1 MNHEY and CDR2 SVGEGT. V was shortened by 2 bases and J by 4 bases, with 12 bases between the two germline ends. The CDR3 is 15 amino acids. Original processing methods: Reference gene primers were amplified, and this amplification served to estimate nucleated cell counts. Repertoires were generated with immunoSEQ multiplex PCR, while TCRdb's copy carries only in-frame clones and drops some. For V, J and clone size, that table is used; D and trimming come from the DNA. The data contain approximately 82,000 clones, approximately 92% of them singletons. The TCR was taken from a woman aged 55-70 years with active COVID-19. Material: peripheral blood. The chain combines TRBV6-2 or TRBV6-3 with TRBJ2-1; no clear D gene. CDR3 coding DNA: TGTGCCAGCAGTTACCGCAGGTCGCTATACAATGAGCAGTTCTTC. Amino acid sequence: CASSYRRSLYNEQFF.